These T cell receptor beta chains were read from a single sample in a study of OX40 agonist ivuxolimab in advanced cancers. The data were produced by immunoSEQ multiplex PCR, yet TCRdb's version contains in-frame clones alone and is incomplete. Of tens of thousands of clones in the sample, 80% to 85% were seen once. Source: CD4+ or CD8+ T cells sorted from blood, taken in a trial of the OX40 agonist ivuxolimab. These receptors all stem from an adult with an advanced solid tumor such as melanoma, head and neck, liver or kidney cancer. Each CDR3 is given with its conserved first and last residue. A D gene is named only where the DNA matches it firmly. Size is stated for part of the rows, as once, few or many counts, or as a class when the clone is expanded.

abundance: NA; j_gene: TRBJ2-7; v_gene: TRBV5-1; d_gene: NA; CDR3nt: TGCGCCAGCAGCTTGGGGGCAGCCCTCGAGCAGTACTTC; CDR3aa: CASSLGAALEQYF
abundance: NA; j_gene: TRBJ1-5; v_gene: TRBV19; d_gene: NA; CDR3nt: TGTGCCAGTTCGGCGGTAGTTAATAATCAGCCCCAGCATTTT; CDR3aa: CASSAVVNNQPQHF
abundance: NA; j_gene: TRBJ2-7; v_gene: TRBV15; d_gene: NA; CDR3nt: TGTGCCACCAGCAGAGATCGCGGATCCTACGAGCAGTACTTC; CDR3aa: CATSRDRGSYEQYF
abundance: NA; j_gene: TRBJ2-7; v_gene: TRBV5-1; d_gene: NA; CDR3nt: TGCGCCAGCAGCCCGGGACACCTATCCTACGAGCAGTACTTC; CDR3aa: CASSPGHLSYEQYF
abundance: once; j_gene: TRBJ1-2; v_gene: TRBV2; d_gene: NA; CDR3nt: TGTGCCAGCAGACAAACACCCTCTAACTATGGCTACACCTTC; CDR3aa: CASRQTPSNYGYTF
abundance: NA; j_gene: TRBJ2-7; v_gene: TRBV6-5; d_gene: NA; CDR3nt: TGTGCCAGCAGGCAATACTCGGATCTCGAGCAGTACTTC; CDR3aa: CASRQYSDLEQYF
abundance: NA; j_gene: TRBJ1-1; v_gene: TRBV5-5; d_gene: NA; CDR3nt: TGTGCCAGCAGCTATCTAGGGACAAGTAACACTGAAGCTTTCTTT; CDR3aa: CASSYLGTSNTEAFF
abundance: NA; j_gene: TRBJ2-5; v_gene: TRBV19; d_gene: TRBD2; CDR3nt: TGTGCCAGTAGTAAACCGGGACTAGCGGGGGATTTCGGAGAGACCCAGTACTTC; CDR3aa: CASSKPGLAGDFGETQYF
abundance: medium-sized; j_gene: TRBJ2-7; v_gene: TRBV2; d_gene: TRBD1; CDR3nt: TGTGCCAGCAGTTCCGGGACAGGGGACCACGAGCAGTACTTC; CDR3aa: CASSSGTGDHEQYF
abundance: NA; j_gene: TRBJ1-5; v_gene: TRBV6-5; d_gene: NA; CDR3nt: TGTGCCAGCAGTTTGGCAGGGACTCAGCCCCAGCATTTT; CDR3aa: CASSLAGTQPQHF
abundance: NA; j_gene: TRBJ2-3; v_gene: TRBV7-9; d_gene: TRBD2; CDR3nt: TGTGCCAGCAGCCCAAGGGGGACTAGCGGGGCCGGCACAGATACGCAGTATTTT; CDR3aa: CASSPRGTSGAGTDTQYF
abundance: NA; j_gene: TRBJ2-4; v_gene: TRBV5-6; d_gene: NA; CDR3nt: TGTGCCAGCACCACCCTTAGAGGGGCCAAAAACATTCAGTACTTC; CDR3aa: CASTTLRGAKNIQYF
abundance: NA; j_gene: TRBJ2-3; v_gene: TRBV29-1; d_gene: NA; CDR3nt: TGCAGCGGTCAGCTTCAACCAGATACGCAGTATTTT; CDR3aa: CSGQLQPDTQYF
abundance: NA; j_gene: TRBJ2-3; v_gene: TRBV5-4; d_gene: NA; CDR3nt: TGTGCCAGCAGCCTAGATAGCACAGATACGCAGTATTTT; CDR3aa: CASSLDSTDTQYF